This is a list of T cell receptor beta chains from one sample in a study of cytomegalovirus exposure and HLA in healthy donors. Only in-frame clones appear in the TCRdb table, and some are missing; sequencing was by immunoSEQ multiplex PCR. This sample carries 200,000 or so clones, nearly 80% of them seen once, and the ten largest clones take around 1.8%. Sequenced: PBMCs. The origin of the receptors is a man between 18 and 35 years old in good health and CMV-seronegative. CDR3s leave out the opening cysteine and the closing phenylalanine or tryptophan. For some rows the clone size is stated as once, few or many, or as a class when expanded; others skip it.

J gene,CDR3 length,V gene,clone size,CDR3 protein
TRBJ1-5,12,TRBV30,once,AWSFSSLNQPQH
TRBJ1-5,11,TRBV29-1,.,SAQEGMDQPQH
TRBJ1-2,10,TRBV5-1,few,ASSPGGHGYT
TRBJ2-3,12,TRBV7-9,once,ASKGTASTDTQY
TRBJ1-5,16,TRBV10-3,.,AISEEHRGGREDQPQH
TRBJ1-4,16,TRBV11-3,.,ASSLGLGPGQGNEKLF
TRBJ2-1,15,TRBV7-9,.,ASSGSSGGGLFNEQF
TRBJ2-7,10,TRBV28,.,ASSFMVREQY
TRBJ1-2,15,TRBV7-6,.,ASSLSTLEGANYGYT
TRBJ2-7,13,TRBV7-3,.,ASSQTSGGPYEQY
TRBJ2-5,11,TRBV2,.,ASSGPNKETQY
TRBJ2-5,11,TRBV13,.,ASSQPGGETQY
TRBJ2-1,13,TRBV6-6,once,ASSYRGQTYNEQF
TRBJ2-7,14,TRBV7-8,.,ASSLGDRGTSYEQY
TRBJ1-3,14,TRBV9,.,ASSVNSGSPGNTIY
TRBJ2-7,12,TRBV29-1,.,SVTTGGDPYEQY
TRBJ1-2,16,TRBV5-6,.,ASSSGLTLRGQHYGYT
TRBJ2-5,13,TRBV7-2,few,ASSPRADPQETQY
TRBJ1-1,11,TRBV7-2,.,ASSLLQGAEAF
TRBJ2-2,12,TRBV19,.,ASRSQGAYGELF
TRBJ1-2,13,TRBV30,.,AWSVRQGGSTGYT
TRBJ2-3,14,TRBV5-1,.,ASSLGGQGPTDTQY
TRBJ1-1,11,TRBV4-2,.,ASSQRGYTEAF